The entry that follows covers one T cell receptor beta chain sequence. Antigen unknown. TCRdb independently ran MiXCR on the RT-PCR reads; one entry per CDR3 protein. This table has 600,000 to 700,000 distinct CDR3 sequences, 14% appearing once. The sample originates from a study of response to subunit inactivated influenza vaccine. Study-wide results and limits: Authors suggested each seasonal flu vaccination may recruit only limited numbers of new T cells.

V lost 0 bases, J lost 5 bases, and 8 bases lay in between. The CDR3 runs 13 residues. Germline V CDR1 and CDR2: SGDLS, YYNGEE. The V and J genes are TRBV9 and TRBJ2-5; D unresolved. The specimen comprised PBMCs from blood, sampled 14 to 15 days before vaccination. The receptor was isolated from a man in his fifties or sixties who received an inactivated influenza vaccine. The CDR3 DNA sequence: TGTGCCAGCAGCGTAGACGCGCCTGAGACCCAGTACTTC. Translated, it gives CASSVDAPETQYF.